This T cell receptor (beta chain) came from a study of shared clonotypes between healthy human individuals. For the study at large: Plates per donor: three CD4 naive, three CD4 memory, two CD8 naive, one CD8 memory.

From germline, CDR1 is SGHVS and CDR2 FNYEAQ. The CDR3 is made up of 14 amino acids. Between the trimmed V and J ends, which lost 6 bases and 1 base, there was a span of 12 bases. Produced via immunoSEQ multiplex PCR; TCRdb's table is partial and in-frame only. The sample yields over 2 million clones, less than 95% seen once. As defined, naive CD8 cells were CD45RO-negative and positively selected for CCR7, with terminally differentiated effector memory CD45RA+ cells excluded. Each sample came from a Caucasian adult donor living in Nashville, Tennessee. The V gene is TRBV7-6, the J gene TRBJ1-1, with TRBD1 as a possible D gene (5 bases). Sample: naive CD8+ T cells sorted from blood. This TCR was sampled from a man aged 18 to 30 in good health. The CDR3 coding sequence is TGTGCCAGCAGAGCCGGGACGGCGAACACTGAAGCTTTCTTT. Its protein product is CASRAGTANTEAFF.